This is a list of T cell receptor beta chains from one sample in a study of identical twins. TCRdb analysed the 5' RACE reads with MiXCR anew, one entry per CDR3 protein. Of fewer than 250,000 distinct CDR3 sequences listed, 7.5% were seen once; the top ten hold 1.9%. These data are also associated with another study on yellow fever vaccine responses in identical twins.

The specimen was memory (CD45RO+) T cells sorted from blood. The receptor source for this set is a woman aged 18-29 years in good health. Both conserved end residues are part of each CDR3. D genes are given only for firm matches. A row's size may be missing; if present it is once, few, many or a size class.

V,J,size,length,D,CDR3,DNA
TRBV5-1,TRBJ2-1,many,15,-,CASLDEPSIYNEQFF,TGCGCCAGCCTCGACGAGCCGTCGATTTACAATGAGCAGTTCTTC
TRBV30,TRBJ2-6,-,17,-,CAWSVRQIRTGANVLTF,TGTGCCTGGAGTGTACGTCAGATCCGCACCGGGGCCAACGTCCTGACTTTC
TRBV20-1,TRBJ2-1,-,14,-,CSATTGERYNEQFF,TGCAGTGCTACTACTGGGGAGCGATACAATGAGCAGTTCTTC
TRBV5-6,TRBJ2-3,-,16,TRBD2,CASSLPVSGGTDTQYF,TGTGCCAGCAGCTTGCCGGTTAGCGGGGGGACAGATACGCAGTATTTT
TRBV4-2,TRBJ2-7,-,15,-,CASSRELASSYEQYF,TGTGCCAGCAGCCGGGAGTTAGCGAGCTCCTACGAGCAGTACTTC
TRBV5-6,TRBJ2-4,many,16,-,CASSLDWEGAKNIQYF,TGTGCCAGCAGCTTGGATTGGGAAGGGGCCAAAAACATTCAGTACTTC
TRBV18,TRBJ2-7,-,15,TRBD1,CASSPRSGRGNEQYF,TGTGCCAGCTCACCACGATCAGGCAGGGGGAACGAGCAGTACTTC
TRBV9,TRBJ2-1,few,16,TRBD2,CASSGEGTSAHLGRFF,TGTGCCAGCAGCGGCGAGGGGACTAGCGCCCACTTGGGTCGGTTCTTC
TRBV20-1,TRBJ2-7,-,13,-,CSARDAPPNEQYF,TGCAGTGCTAGAGATGCACCCCCCAACGAGCAGTACTTC
TRBV6-1,TRBJ2-2,many,16,-,CASSPKGVLVTGELFF,TGTGCCAGCAGTCCAAAGGGGGTTTTAGTCACCGGGGAGCTGTTTTTT
TRBV4-3,TRBJ2-7,many,15,TRBD1,CASSQGQGLFYEQYF,TGCGCCAGCAGCCAAGGACAGGGGTTGTTCTACGAGCAGTACTTC
TRBV15,TRBJ1-4,few,18,TRBD1,CATSRARQGTATNEKLFF,TGTGCCACCAGCAGAGCCCGACAGGGCACTGCAACTAATGAAAAACTGTTTTTT
TRBV7-9,TRBJ2-7,many,13,-,CASSLGGVDEQYF,TGTGCCAGCAGCTTAGGCGGAGTCGACGAGCAGTACTTC
TRBV6-2/TRBV6-3,TRBJ2-1,few,12,-,CATQEAINEQFF,TGTGCCACCCAAGAGGCTATCAATGAGCAGTTCTTC
TRBV20-1,TRBJ2-7,many,14,TRBD1,CSAHLDRTRREQYF,TGCAGTGCTCACTTGGACAGGACTCGGAGAGAGCAGTACTTC
TRBV6-1,TRBJ2-7,many,15,TRBD2,CASSTAGLGGYEQYF,TGTGCCAGCAGTACCGCGGGACTAGGTGGCTACGAGCAGTACTTC
TRBV29-1,TRBJ2-7,many,13,-,CSVELPGKDEQYF,TGCAGCGTTGAACTCCCGGGGAAGGACGAGCAGTACTTC
TRBV5-1,TRBJ2-5,-,15,-,CASSFGEVLQETQYF,TGCGCCAGCAGCTTTGGGGAGGTCCTCCAAGAGACCCAGTACTTC
TRBV12-3/TRBV12-4,TRBJ2-7,many,13,-,CASSRGQTYEQYF,TGTGCCAGCAGTCGGGGCCAAACCTACGAGCAGTACTTC
TRBV3-1,TRBJ2-1,-,16,TRBD2,CASSLASGGGINEQFF,TGTGCCAGCAGCCTAGCTAGCGGGGGGGGTATAAATGAGCAGTTCTTC
TRBV4-3,TRBJ2-7,few,15,-,CASSQVPDGSYEQYF,TGCGCCAGCAGCCAAGTCCCCGACGGCTCCTACGAGCAGTACTTC
TRBV7-8,TRBJ1-5,many,18,-,CASSQKLSPGAIDQPQHF,TGTGCCAGCAGCCAAAAATTATCCCCAGGGGCGATTGATCAGCCCCAGCATTTT
TRBV29-1,TRBJ2-7,many,15,-,CSVAGRDGPSYEQYF,TGCAGCGTTGCGGGACGGGATGGGCCCTCCTACGAGCAGTACTTC
TRBV5-8,TRBJ2-7,few,16,TRBD2,CASSWSGLAVNYEQYF,TGTGCCAGCAGCTGGAGTGGACTAGCGGTAAACTACGAGCAGTACTTC
TRBV5-6,TRBJ2-7,-,15,TRBD1,CASSRTGRGLYEQYF,TGTGCCAGCAGCCGGACAGGAAGAGGACTTTACGAGCAGTACTTC
TRBV5-1,TRBJ1-1,few,14,-,CASSLSGTDTEAFF,TGCGCCAGCAGCTTGTCCGGGACGGACACTGAAGCTTTCTTT
TRBV20-1,TRBJ1-1,-,15,TRBD1,CSARALQGGNTEAFF,TGCAGTGCTAGAGCCTTACAGGGGGGGAACACTGAAGCTTTCTTT
TRBV9,TRBJ1-5,few,13,-,CASSISSNQPQHF,TGTGCCAGCAGCATATCTAGCAATCAGCCCCAGCATTTT
TRBV12-3/TRBV12-4,TRBJ2-2,-,18,-,CACSFDSYLAANTGELFF,TGTGCCTGCAGTTTCGACTCTTATCTCGCGGCGAACACCGGGGAGCTGTTTTTT
TRBV5-6,TRBJ2-3,many,12,-,CASSLQGNTQYF,TGTGCCAGCAGCTTGCAGGGGAATACGCAGTATTTT
TRBV9,TRBJ2-3,few,13,-,CASSVYHEDTQYF,TGTGCCAGCAGCGTATATCACGAAGATACGCAGTATTTT
TRBV12-3/TRBV12-4,TRBJ2-2,many,16,-,CASSFGYGTNTGELFF,TGTGCCAGCAGTTTTGGTTACGGGACTAACACCGGGGAGCTGTTTTTT
TRBV12-3/TRBV12-4,TRBJ2-3,many,13,-,CASSLVGPNTQYF,TGTGCCAGCAGTTTAGTGGGGCCCAATACGCAGTATTTT
TRBV20-1,TRBJ2-7,-,18,TRBD2,CSAQEATSGGAFSYEQYF,TGCAGTGCCCAAGAGGCTACTAGCGGGGGGGCCTTCTCCTACGAGCAGTACTTC
TRBV28,TRBJ2-5,many,15,TRBD2,CASSLLSSGGETQYF,TGTGCCAGCAGTTTATTGTCTAGCGGGGGAGAGACCCAGTACTTC
TRBV9,TRBJ2-2,few,16,TRBD2,CASNPVASGSTGELFF,TGTGCCAGCAACCCAGTAGCGAGCGGGAGCACCGGGGAGCTGTTTTTT
TRBV3-1,TRBJ2-5,-,13,-,CASSQGGIETQYF,TGTGCCAGCAGCCAAGGCGGTATAGAGACCCAGTACTTC
TRBV20-1,TRBJ2-1,many,11,-,CSANQNIAQFF,TGCAGTGCCAATCAGAATATTGCGCAGTTCTTC
TRBV7-2,TRBJ1-1,-,12,-,CASSYRNTEAFF,TGTGCCAGCAGCTATCGGAACACTGAAGCTTTCTTT
TRBV5-6,TRBJ2-7,-,14,-,CASSGYHGAYEQYF,TGTGCCAGCAGCGGATATCACGGGGCCTACGAGCAGTACTTC
TRBV2,TRBJ2-1,few,14,-,CASSPRVGYNEQFF,TGTGCCAGCAGTCCCAGGGTTGGCTACAATGAGCAGTTCTTC
TRBV24-1,TRBJ2-1,-,13,-,CATSLASYNEQFF,TGTGCCACCAGTCTAGCGAGCTACAATGAGCAGTTCTTC
TRBV7-9,TRBJ2-2,few,15,-,CASSLVRVNTGELFF,TGTGCCAGCAGCTTAGTAAGGGTCAACACCGGGGAGCTGTTTTTT
TRBV20-1,TRBJ2-7,many,14,TRBD1,CSAGGTGPRYEQYF,TGCAGTGCCGGAGGGACAGGGCCCCGATACGAGCAGTACTTC
TRBV6-1,TRBJ2-7,-,14,-,CASSRGGRVYEQYF,TGTGCCAGCAGCAGGGGTGGCAGGGTGTACGAGCAGTACTTC
TRBV11-2,TRBJ2-3,-,21,TRBD2,CASSLLPGLAGGGSSTDTQYF,TGTGCCAGCAGCTTATTGCCAGGACTAGCGGGGGGCGGCTCTAGCACAGATACGCAGTATTTT
TRBV21-1,TRBJ2-7,-,16,-,CASSNRTFRVPYEQYF,TGTGCCAGCAGCAACCGGACTTTTAGGGTCCCCTACGAGCAGTACTTC
TRBV6-2/TRBV6-3,TRBJ2-5,-,13,TRBD1,CASGDRLGETQYF,TGTGCCAGCGGGGACAGGCTCGGAGAGACCCAGTACTTC
TRBV20-1,TRBJ2-1,many,12,TRBD1,CSARSGGNEQFF,TGCAGTGCTAGGTCAGGGGGAAATGAGCAGTTCTTC
TRBV5-1,TRBJ1-1,many,14,TRBD1,CASSFRTGDTEAFF,TGCGCCAGCAGCTTCCGGACAGGGGACACTGAAGCTTTCTTT
TRBV28,TRBJ2-7,many,14,-,CASKPPGQTYEQYF,TGTGCCAGCAAGCCCCCGGGACAAACCTACGAGCAGTACTTC
TRBV7-2,TRBJ2-5,-,15,TRBD2,CASSLVLLAKETQYF,TGTGCCAGCAGCTTAGTTTTACTAGCGAAAGAGACCCAGTACTTC
TRBV3-1,TRBJ2-7,many,13,-,CASSPGPWNEQYF,TGTGCCAGCAGCCCCGGACCCTGGAACGAGCAGTACTTC